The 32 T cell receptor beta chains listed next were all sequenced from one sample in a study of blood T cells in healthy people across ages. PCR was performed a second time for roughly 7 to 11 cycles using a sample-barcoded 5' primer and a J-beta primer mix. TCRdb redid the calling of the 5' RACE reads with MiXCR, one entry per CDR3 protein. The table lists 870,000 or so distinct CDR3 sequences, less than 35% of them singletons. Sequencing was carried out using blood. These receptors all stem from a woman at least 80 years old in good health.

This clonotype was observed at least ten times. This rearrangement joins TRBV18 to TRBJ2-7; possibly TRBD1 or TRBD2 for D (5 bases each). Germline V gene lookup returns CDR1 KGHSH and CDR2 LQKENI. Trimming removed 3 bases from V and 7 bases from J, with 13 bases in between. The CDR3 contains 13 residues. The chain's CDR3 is CASSPSGTPEQYF. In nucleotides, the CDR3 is TGTGCCAGCTCACCTTCCGGGACCCCAGAGCAGTACTTC.

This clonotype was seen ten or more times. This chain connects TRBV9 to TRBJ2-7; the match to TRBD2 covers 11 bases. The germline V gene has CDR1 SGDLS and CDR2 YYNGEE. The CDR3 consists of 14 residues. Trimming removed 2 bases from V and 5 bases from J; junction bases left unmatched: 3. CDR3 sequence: CASSVSGGVNEQYF. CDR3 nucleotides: TGTGCCAGCAGCGTTAGCGGGGGGGTTAACGAGCAGTACTTC.

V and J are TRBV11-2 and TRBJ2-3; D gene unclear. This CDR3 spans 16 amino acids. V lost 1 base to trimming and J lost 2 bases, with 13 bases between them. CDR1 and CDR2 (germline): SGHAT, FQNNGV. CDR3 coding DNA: TGTGCCAGCAGCTTAGGCTCCCAAGGCATCACAGATACGCAGTATTTT. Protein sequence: CASSLGSQGITDTQYF.

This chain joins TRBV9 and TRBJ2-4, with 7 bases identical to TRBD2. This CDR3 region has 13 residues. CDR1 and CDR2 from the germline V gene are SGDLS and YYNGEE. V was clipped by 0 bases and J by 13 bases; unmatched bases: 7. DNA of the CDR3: TGTGCCAGCAGCGTAGGCGGGAGTAGTGAGCAGTACTTC. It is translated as CASSVGGSSEQYF.

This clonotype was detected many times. For the CDR3, the DNA is TGTGCCAGCAGAAAGACAGGGGGCTTCGACGAGCAGTACTTC. Encoded protein: CASRKTGGFDEQYF. The chain has TRBV6-6 and TRBJ2-7, with 10 bases aligning to TRBD1. V was pared by 6 bases and J by 5 bases, with 7 bases of the junction left unmatched. The length of the CDR3 is 14 residues. The germline gives CDR1 MNHNY, CDR2 SVGAGI (reference sequence).

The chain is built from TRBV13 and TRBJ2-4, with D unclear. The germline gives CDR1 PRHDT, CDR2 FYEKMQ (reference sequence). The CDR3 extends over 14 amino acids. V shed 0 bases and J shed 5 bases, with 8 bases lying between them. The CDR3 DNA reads TGTGCCAGCAGCTTAGGTGGGGATGAAAACATTCAGTACTTC. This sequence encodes CASSLGGDENIQYF.

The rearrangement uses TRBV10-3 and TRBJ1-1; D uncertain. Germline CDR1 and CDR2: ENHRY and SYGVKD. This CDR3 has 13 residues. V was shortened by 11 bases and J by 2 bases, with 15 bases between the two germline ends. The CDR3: CAAEGKANTEAFF. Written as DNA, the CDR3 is TGTGCCGCAGAGGGCAAGGCAAACACTGAAGCTTTCTTT.

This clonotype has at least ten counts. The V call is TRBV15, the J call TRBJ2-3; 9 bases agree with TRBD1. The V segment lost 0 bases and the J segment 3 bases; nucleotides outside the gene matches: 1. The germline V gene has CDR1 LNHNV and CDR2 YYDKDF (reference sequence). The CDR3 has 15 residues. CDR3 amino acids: CATSREGTGTDTQYF. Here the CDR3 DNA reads TGTGCCACCAGCAGAGAGGGGACAGGGACAGATACGCAGTATTTT. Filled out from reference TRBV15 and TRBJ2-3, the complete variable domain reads DAMVIQNPRYQVTQFGKPVTLSCSQTLNHNVMYWYQQKSSQAPKLLFHYYDKDFNNEADTPDNFQSRRPNTSFCFLDIRSPGLGDTAMYLCATSREGTGTDTQYFGPGTRLTVL.

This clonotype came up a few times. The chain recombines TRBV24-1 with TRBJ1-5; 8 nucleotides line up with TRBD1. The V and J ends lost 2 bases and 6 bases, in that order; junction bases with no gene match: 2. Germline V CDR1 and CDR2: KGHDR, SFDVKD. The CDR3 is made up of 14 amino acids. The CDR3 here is CATSDSGTGQPQHF. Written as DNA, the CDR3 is TGTGCCACCAGTGATTCCGGGACAGGTCAGCCCCAGCATTTT.

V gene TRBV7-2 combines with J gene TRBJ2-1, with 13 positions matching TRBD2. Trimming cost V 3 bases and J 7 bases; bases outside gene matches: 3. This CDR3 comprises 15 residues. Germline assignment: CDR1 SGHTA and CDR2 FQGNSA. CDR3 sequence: CASSFTSGGGNEQFF. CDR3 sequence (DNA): TGTGCCAGCAGCTTCACTAGCGGGGGGGGTAATGAGCAGTTCTTC.

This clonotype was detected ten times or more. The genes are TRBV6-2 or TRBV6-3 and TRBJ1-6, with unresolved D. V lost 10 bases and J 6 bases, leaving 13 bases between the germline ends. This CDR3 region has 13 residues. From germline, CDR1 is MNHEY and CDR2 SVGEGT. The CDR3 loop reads CATKRMFNSPLHF. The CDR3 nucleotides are TGTGCCACCAAGAGGATGTTTAATTCACCCCTCCACTTT.

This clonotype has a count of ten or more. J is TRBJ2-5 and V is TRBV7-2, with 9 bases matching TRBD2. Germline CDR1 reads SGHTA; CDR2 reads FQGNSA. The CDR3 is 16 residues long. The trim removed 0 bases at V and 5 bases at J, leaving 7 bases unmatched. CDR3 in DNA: TGTGCCAGCAGCTTAGCGCCTAGCGGGGCGTCGGAGACCCAGTACTTC. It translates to CASSLAPSGASETQYF.

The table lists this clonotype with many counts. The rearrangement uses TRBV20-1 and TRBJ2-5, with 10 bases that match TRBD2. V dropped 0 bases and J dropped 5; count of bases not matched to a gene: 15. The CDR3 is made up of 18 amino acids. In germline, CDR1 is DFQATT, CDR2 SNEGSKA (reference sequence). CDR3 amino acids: CSARDWSSGGAWRETQYF. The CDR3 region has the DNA TGCAGTGCTAGAGATTGGTCCAGCGGGGGGGCGTGGCGGGAGACCCAGTACTTC.

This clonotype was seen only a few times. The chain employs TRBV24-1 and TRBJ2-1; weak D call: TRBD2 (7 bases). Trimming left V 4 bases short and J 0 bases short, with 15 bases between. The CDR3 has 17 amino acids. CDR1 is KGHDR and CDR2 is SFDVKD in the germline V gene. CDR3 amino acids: CATSDVRGGASYNEQFF. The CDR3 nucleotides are TGTGCCACCAGTGACGTAAGGGGGGGCGCCTCCTACAATGAGCAGTTCTTC.

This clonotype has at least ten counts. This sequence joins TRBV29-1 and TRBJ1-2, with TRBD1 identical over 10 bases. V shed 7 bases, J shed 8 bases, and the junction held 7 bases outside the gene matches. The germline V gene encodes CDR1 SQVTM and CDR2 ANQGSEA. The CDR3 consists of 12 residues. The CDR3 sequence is CSGRQGAGGYTF. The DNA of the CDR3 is TGCAGCGGTCGACAGGGGGCAGGGGGCTACACCTTC.

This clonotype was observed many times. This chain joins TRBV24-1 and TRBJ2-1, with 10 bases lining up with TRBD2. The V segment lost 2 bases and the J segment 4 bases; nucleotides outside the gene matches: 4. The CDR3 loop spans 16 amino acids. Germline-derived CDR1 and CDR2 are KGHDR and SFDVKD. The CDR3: CATSDSSGGDYNEQFF. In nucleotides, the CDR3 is TGTGCCACCAGTGATTCAAGCGGGGGGGATTACAATGAGCAGTTCTTC.

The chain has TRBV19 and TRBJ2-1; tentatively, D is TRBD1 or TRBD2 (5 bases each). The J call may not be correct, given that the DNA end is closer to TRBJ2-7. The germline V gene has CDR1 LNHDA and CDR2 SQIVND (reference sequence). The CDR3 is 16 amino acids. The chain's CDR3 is CASRPYAGAGYNEQYF. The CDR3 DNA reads TGTGCCAGTAGGCCTTACGCCGGGGCAGGTTACAATGAGCAGTACTTC.

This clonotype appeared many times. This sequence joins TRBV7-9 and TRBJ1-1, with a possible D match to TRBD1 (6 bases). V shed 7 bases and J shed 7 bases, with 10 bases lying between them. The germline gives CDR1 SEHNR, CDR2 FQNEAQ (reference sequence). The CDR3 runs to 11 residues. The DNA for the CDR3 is TGTGCCAGCACCGCGACAGGTGAAGCTTTCTTT. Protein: CASTATGEAFF.

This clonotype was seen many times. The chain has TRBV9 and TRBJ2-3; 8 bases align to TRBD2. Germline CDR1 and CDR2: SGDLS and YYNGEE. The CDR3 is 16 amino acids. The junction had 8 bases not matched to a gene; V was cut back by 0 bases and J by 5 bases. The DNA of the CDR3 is TGTGCCAGCAGCGTAGCGGGGGGGAGCCAAGGAGATACGCAGTATTTT. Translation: CASSVAGGSQGDTQYF.

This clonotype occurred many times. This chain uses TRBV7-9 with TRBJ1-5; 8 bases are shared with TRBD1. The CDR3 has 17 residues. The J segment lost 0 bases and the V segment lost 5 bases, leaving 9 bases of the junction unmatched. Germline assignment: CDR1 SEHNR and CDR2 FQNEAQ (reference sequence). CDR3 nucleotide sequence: TGTGCCAGCAGCAGAGGGACAGGCGATAGTAGCAATCAGCCCCAGCATTTT. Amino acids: CASSRGTGDSSNQPQHF. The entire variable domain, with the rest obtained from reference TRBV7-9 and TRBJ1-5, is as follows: DTGVSQNPRHKITKRGQNVTFRCDPISEHNRLYWYRQTLGQGPEFLTYFQNEAQLEKSRLLSDRFSAERPKGSFSTLEIQRTEQGDSAMYLCASSRGTGDSSNQPQHFGDGTRLSIL.

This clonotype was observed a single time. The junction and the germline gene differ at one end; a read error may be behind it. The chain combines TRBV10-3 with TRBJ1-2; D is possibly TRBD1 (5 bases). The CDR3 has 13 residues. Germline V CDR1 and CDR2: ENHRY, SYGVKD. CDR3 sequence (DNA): TGCGCCGCGAATAACGGTCCGGGGGAAGGCTACACCTTC. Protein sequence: CAANNGPGEGYTF.

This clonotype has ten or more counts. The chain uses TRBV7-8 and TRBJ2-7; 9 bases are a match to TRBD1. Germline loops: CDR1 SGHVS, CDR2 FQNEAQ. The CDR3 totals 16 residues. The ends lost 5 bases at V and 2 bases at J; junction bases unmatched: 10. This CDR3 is CASSQSRDRAPYEQYF. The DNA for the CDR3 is TGTGCCAGCAGCCAGAGCCGGGACAGGGCTCCCTACGAGCAGTACTTC.

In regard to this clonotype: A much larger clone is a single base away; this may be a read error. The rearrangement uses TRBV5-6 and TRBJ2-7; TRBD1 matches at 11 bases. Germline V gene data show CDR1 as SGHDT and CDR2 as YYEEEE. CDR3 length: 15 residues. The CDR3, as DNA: TGTGCCAGCAGCTTGGCACGGACAGGGGGCTACGAGCGGTACTTC. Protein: CASSLARTGGYERYF. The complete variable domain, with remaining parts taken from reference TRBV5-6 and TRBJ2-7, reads DAGVTQSPTHLIKTRGQQVTLRCSPKSGHDTVSWYQQALGQGPQFIFQYYEEEERQRGNFPDRFSGHQFPNYSSELNVNALLLGDSALYLCASSLARTGGYERYFGPGTRLTVT.

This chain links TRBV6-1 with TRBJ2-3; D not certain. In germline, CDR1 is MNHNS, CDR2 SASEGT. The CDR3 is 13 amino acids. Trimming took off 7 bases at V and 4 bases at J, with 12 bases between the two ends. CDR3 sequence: CASTRVWSDTQYF. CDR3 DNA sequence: TGTGCCAGCACACGTGTCTGGTCAGATACGCAGTATTTT.

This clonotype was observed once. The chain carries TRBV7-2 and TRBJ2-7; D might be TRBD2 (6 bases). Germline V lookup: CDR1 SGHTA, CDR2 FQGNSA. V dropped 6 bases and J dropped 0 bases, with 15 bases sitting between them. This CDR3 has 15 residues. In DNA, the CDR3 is TGTGCCAGCAGAACCGGGACTGGGAGCTCCTACGAGCAGTACTTC. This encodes CASRTGTGSSYEQYF.

Here the CDR3 reads CASRDPRREAGELFF. The CDR3 coding sequence is TGTGCCAGCAGAGACCCCAGGAGGGAGGCCGGGGAGCTGTTTTTT. The chain employs TRBV27 and TRBJ2-2; D is possibly TRBD2 (6 bases). CDR1 and CDR2 from the germline V gene are MNHEY and SMNVEV (reference sequence). The length of the CDR3 is 15 residues. Trimming cost V 6 bases and J 6 bases, with 17 bases left between them.

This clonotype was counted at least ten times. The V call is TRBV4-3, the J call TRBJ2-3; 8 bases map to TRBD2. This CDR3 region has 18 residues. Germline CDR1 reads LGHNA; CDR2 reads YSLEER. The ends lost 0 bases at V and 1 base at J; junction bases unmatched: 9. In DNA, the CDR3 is TGCGCCAGCAGCCAAGACGTCACTCTAGCGGGCGGCACAGATACGCAGTATTTT. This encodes CASSQDVTLAGGTDTQYF.

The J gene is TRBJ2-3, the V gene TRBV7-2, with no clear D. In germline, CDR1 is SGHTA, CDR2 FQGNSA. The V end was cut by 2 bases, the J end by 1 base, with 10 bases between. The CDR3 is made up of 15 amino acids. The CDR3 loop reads CASSLYRAGTDTQYF. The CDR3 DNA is TGTGCCAGCAGCTTATACCGGGCAGGCACAGATACGCAGTATTTT.

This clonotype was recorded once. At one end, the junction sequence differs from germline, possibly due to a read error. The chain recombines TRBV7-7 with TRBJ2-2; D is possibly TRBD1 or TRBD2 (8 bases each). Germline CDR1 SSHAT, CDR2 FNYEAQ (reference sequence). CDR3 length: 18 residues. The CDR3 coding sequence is TGTGCTAGCAGCTTAGCGGGAAGCAGGGGGCCGAACACCGGGGAGCTGTTTTTT. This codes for CASSLAGSRGPNTGELFF.

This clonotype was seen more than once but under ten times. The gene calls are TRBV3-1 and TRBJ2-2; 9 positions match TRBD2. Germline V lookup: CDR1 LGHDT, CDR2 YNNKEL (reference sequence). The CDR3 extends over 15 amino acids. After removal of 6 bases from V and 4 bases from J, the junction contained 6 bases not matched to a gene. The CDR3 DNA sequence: TGTGCCAGCAGTCCTGGACTAGCGAGCACCGGGGAGCTGTTTTTT. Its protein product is CASSPGLASTGELFF.

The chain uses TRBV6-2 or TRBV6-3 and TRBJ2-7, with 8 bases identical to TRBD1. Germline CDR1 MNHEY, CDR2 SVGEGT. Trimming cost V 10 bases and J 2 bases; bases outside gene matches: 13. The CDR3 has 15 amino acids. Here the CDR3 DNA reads TGTGCCAACCGGGCCGGGACAGGCATTGCCTACGAGCAGTACTTC. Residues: CANRAGTGIAYEQYF.

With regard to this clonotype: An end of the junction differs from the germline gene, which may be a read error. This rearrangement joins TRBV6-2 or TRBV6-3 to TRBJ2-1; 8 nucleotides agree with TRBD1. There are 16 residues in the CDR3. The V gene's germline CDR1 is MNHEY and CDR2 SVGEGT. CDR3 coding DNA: TGTGCCAGCAGTTGGAAAAGACAGGGGACCTACAATGAGCGGTTCTTC. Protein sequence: CASSWKRQGTYNERFF.